The source of this T cell receptor (beta chain) is a study of blood T cells in healthy people across ages. This clonotype has a single count. Antigen specificity is unknown. Its ends do not fully match the called genes, so a read error is possible. The CDR3 is 11 amino acids. CDR1 is SGHDT and CDR2 is YYEEEE in the germline V gene. Together with a sample-barcoded 5' primer, a J-beta primer mix was included in a second PCR lasting roughly 6 to 12 cycles. Per-sample output comprised a minimum of 2.5 million paired-end reads containing CDR3. TCRdb called the 5' RACE reads again in MiXCR, with one record for every CDR3 protein. The data hold some 1.8 million distinct CDR3 sequences, with more than 35% observed a single time. Regarding the study as a whole: Conclusively comparing naive with antigen-experienced cells was impossible with unsorted PBMCs.

This sequence joins TRBV5-6 and TRBJ2-4; D uncertain. The DNA end is a closer match to TRBJ2-7, so the J assignment may be wrong. Sequenced input: blood. The TCR originated in a human donor in good health. The CDR3 nucleotides are TGTGTCAGCAGCCTCCAATACGAGCAGTACTTC. It encodes CVSSLQYEQYF.